The T cell receptor beta chain described here comes from a study of OX40 agonist ivuxolimab in advanced cancers. The overall study: The treatment was a fully human IgG2 OX40 agonist, ivuxolimab. People in dose escalation had one of these cancers: hepatocellular carcinoma, melanoma, renal cell or head and neck cancer. Participants, roughly 81% male, averaged around 60 years of age, ranging from roughly 20 to 80. General study points: Still undetermined is the antigen specificity of the expanded peripheral T cells.

The CDR3 length is 12 residues. Germline V lookup: CDR1 SGHNT, CDR2 YYREEE (reference sequence). V gave up 7 bases and J gave up 7 bases, with 9 bases separating them. In the case of this clone: Its antigen is unidentified.

Only in-frame clones appear in the TCRdb table, and some are missing; sequencing was by immunoSEQ multiplex PCR. The sample yields around 100,000 clones, 70% to 90% seen once. The receptor comes from an adult with an advanced solid tumor such as melanoma, head and neck, liver or kidney cancer. This chain joins TRBV5-4 and TRBJ1-6; D not resolved. Specimen: CD4+ or CD8+ T cells sorted from blood, collected in a trial of the OX40 agonist ivuxolimab. CDR3 region: CASQNGNSPLHF. The CDR3 DNA follows: TGTGCCAGCCAAAACGGGAATTCACCCCTCCACTTT.